These T cell receptor beta chains were read from a single sample in a study of cytomegalovirus exposure and HLA in healthy donors. The repertoire was sequenced with immunoSEQ multiplex PCR; TCRdb's copy has only in-frame clones and lacks some. The data show about 130,000 clones, roughly 85% seen once. Material for sequencing was PBMCs. All receptors derive from a middle-aged man in good health and CMV-seropositive. Each CDR3 is given with its conserved first and last residue. The D gene is left open where the match is weak. Size values are once, few and many counts, or a class for expanded clones, and some rows have none.

J: TRBJ2-3; D: TRBD1; V: TRBV19; size: NA; CDR3: CASSTRQGPGGDTQYF; DNA: TGTGCCAGTAGTACTCGACAGGGCCCTGGGGGAGATACGCAGTATTTT
J: TRBJ1-5; D: NA; V: TRBV10-3; size: NA; CDR3: CAISGATNQPQHF; DNA: TGTGCCATCAGTGGGGCAACCAATCAGCCCCAGCATTTT
J: TRBJ2-7; D: TRBD1; V: TRBV15; size: NA; CDR3: CATSRGQGLFSYEQYF; DNA: TGTGCCACCAGCAGAGGACAGGGCTTATTCTCCTACGAGCAGTACTTC
J: TRBJ2-7; D: TRBD1; V: TRBV7-9; size: NA; CDR3: CASSSSSGTGLYEQYF; DNA: TGTGCCAGCAGCTCGTCCTCCGGGACAGGACTCTACGAGCAGTACTTC
J: TRBJ1-2; D: TRBD1; V: TRBV7-8; size: NA; CDR3: CASSLRQGNYGYTF; DNA: TGTGCCAGCAGCTTGAGACAGGGGAACTATGGCTACACCTTC
J: TRBJ2-1; D: NA; V: TRBV7-2; size: NA; CDR3: CASSLGGFSSYNEQFF; DNA: TGTGCCAGCAGCTTAGGGGGCTTCAGCTCCTACAATGAGCAGTTCTTC
J: TRBJ2-7; D: TRBD1; V: TRBV6-5; size: few; CDR3: CASTRDRKNYEQYF; DNA: TGTGCCAGCACCAGGGACAGGAAAAACTACGAGCAGTACTTC
J: TRBJ2-7; D: TRBD1; V: TRBV27; size: NA; CDR3: CASSFVDRGADEQYF; DNA: TGTGCCAGCAGTTTTGTGGACAGGGGGGCCGACGAGCAGTACTTC
J: TRBJ2-1; D: TRBD2; V: TRBV6-6; size: NA; CDR3: CASGGMSGSPYNEQFF; DNA: TGTGCCAGCGGGGGAATGAGCGGGAGCCCCTACAATGAGCAGTTCTTC
J: TRBJ1-5; D: TRBD1; V: TRBV7-2; size: NA; CDR3: CASRNIQGALQPQHF; DNA: TGTGCCAGCAGAAACATACAGGGGGCTCTCCAGCCCCAGCATTTT
J: TRBJ1-5; D: TRBD1; V: TRBV27; size: NA; CDR3: CASSIRGTGANQPQHF; DNA: TGTGCCAGCAGTATCAGGGGTACAGGGGCCAATCAGCCCCAGCATTTT